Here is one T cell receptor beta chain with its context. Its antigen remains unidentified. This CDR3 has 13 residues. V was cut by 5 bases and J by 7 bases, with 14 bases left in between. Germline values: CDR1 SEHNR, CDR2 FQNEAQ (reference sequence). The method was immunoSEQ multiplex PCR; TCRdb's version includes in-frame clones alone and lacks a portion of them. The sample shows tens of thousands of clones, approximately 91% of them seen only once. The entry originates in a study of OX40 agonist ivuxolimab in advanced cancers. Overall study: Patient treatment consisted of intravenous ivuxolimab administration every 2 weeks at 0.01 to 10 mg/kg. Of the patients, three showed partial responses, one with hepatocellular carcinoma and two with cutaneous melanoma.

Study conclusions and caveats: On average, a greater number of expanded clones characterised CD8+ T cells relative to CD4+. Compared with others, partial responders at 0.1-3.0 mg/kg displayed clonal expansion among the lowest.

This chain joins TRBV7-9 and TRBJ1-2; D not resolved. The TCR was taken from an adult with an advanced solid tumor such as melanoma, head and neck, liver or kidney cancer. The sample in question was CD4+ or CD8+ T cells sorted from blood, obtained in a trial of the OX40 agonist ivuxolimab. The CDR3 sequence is CASSPREGGGYTF. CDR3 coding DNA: TGTGCCAGCAGCCCCAGAGAGGGTGGTGGCTACACCTTC. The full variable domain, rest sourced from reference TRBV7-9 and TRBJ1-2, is DTGVSQNPRHKITKRGQNVTFRCDPISEHNRLYWYRQTLGQGPEFLTYFQNEAQLEKSRLLSDRFSAERPKGSFSTLEIQRTEQGDSAMYLCASSPREGGGYTFGSGTRLTVV.